The 10 T cell receptor beta chains listed next were all sequenced from one sample in a study of blood T cell repertoires in COVID-19. Assay: immunoSEQ multiplex PCR; the TCRdb copy retains only in-frame clones and omits some. Of approximately 140,000 clones listed, about 80% are singletons. Sequencing used peripheral blood. These receptors were obtained from a human donor in a cohort sampled during active COVID-19.

J is TRBJ2-1 and V is TRBV6-1, with 9 bases fitting TRBD1. This CDR3 has 15 residues. V gave up 5 bases and J gave up 7 bases; unmatched junction bases: 9. Germline CDR1 reads MNHNS; CDR2 reads SASEGT. The CDR3 spells CASSTNRGRVNEQFF. As DNA, the CDR3 is TGTGCCAGCAGTACCAACAGGGGGCGCGTTAATGAGCAGTTCTTC.

The genes are TRBV29-1 and TRBJ2-7; 8 bases map to TRBD1. Per the germline V gene, CDR1 is SQVTM and CDR2 is ANQGSEA. The CDR3 is made up of 14 amino acids. V was pared by 6 bases and J by 1 base, with 8 bases of the junction left unmatched. The CDR3 sequence: CSVNQGASSYEQYF. The CDR3 region has the DNA TGCAGCGTGAACCAGGGGGCGTCGTCCTACGAGCAGTACTTC.

The V call is TRBV7-9, the J call TRBJ1-1; no firm D call. V gave up 8 bases and J gave up 3 bases, with 13 bases separating them. This CDR3 comprises 13 residues. Per germline, CDR1 SEHNR and CDR2 FQNEAQ (reference sequence). CDR3 sequence (DNA): TGTGCCAGCGGGAGGCGGGGTGACACTGAAGCTTTCTTT. This translates into CASGRRGDTEAFF.

V and J are TRBV18 and TRBJ2-1, with D maybe TRBD2 (6 bases). Germline V gene lookup returns CDR1 KGHSH and CDR2 LQKENI. The CDR3 runs 15 residues. Trimming pared 1 base from V and 0 bases from J, leaving 7 bases between. The CDR3 nucleotides are TGTGCCAGCTCACCACTACTAGCCTCCTACAATGAGCAGTTCTTC. Translation: CASSPLLASYNEQFF.

Details on this clone: A junction boundary mismatches the germline segment, possibly from a read error. The rearrangement links TRBV5-4 to TRBJ1-6, with TRBD1 matching 8 bases. The CDR3 is made up of 14 amino acids. CDR1 and CDR2 from the germline V gene are SGHNT and YYREEE (reference sequence). The CDR3 nucleotides are TGTGCCAGCACCTTGGACAGGGAATCTTCACCCCTCCACTTT. This sequence encodes CASTLDRESSPLHF.

In its sample, this clone was seen a few times. This chain connects TRBV9 to TRBJ2-2; D possibly corresponds to TRBD2 (6 bases). The CDR3 length is 15 residues. Looked up from germline, CDR1 is SGDLS and CDR2 is YYNGEE. V lost 3 bases and J 0 bases, leaving 9 bases between the germline ends. CDR3: CASSARLANTGELFF. The CDR3 bases are TGTGCCAGCAGCGCCCGACTAGCGAACACCGGGGAGCTGTTTTTT. The variable domain in full, with the rest retrieved from reference TRBV9 and TRBJ2-2, is DSGVTQTPKHLITATGQRVTLRCSPRSGDLSVYWYQQSLDQGLQFLIQYYNGEERAKGNILERFSAQQFPDLHSELNLSSLELGDSALYFCASSARLANTGELFFGEGSRLTVL.

This clone was observed a single time. The chain combines TRBV7-9 with TRBJ2-5, with D hard to call. The CDR3 has 13 residues. V gave up 0 bases and J gave up 5 bases, with 7 bases separating them. The germline V gene has CDR1 SEHNR and CDR2 FQNEAQ (reference sequence). As DNA, the CDR3 is TGTGCCAGCAGCTTAGCGGGCAGTGAGACCCAGTACTTC. As protein: CASSLAGSETQYF.

The chain carries TRBV9 and TRBJ1-2; D uncertain. Germline V gene lookup returns CDR1 SGDLS and CDR2 YYNGEE. The V gene lost 4 bases and the J gene lost 0 bases, with 13 bases spanning the gap. The CDR3 sequence is 15 residues long. The CDR3 region is CASSLSTQANYGYTF. The DNA for the CDR3 is TGTGCCAGCAGCCTGAGTACCCAAGCTAACTATGGCTACACCTTC.

As DNA, the CDR3 is TGTGCCAGCAGCCTAACAGGGGGGAATTCACCCCTCCACTTT. It encodes CASSLTGGNSPLHF. V usage is TRBV5-4 and J usage is TRBJ1-6; the match to TRBD1 covers 8 bases. Germline assignment: CDR1 SGHNT and CDR2 YYREEE (reference sequence). J was trimmed by 7 bases and V by 4 bases; bases with no gene match: 4. The CDR3 consists of 14 residues.

CDR3 amino acids: CASSFGTDYEQYF. The CDR3 nucleotides are TGCGCCAGCAGCTTCGGGACAGACTACGAGCAGTACTTC. This chain links TRBV5-1 with TRBJ2-7; TRBD1 agrees at 7 bases. The trim removed 2 bases at V and 3 bases at J, leaving 2 bases unmatched. This CDR3 has 13 amino acids. Germline CDR1 and CDR2: SGHRS and YFSETQ.